This entry lists 2 T cell receptor beta chains sequenced from one sample in a study of blood T cell repertoires in COVID-19. Sequenced by immunoSEQ multiplex PCR; TCRdb stores in-frame clones only, minus some. The sample has around 190,000 clones, more than 75% seen once; the top ten hold around 16%. Specimen: PBMCs or T cells enriched from blood (not recorded which). These TCRs come from a woman aged 45 to 65 with acute COVID-19.

The chain links TRBV6-5 to TRBJ1-2; D remains unclear. Germline values: CDR1 MNHEY, CDR2 SVGAGI. CDR3 length: 15 residues. Trimming took off 2 bases at V and 4 bases at J, with 14 bases between the two ends. CDR3 sequence reads: CASSYPGRSIYGYTF. The CDR3 nucleotides read TGTGCCAGCAGTTACCCGGGAAGAAGTATCTATGGCTACACCTTC.

The V gene is TRBV2, the J gene TRBJ2-1, with D hard to call. V dropped 1 base and J dropped 11 bases, with 15 bases sitting between them. CDR1 is SNHLY, CDR2 FYNNEI, per germline. The CDR3 is 14 residues long. CDR3 residues: CASSEEAGSRQQFF. The CDR3 DNA reads as TGTGCCAGCAGTGAAGAGGCAGGCAGCCGTCAGCAGTTCTTC.